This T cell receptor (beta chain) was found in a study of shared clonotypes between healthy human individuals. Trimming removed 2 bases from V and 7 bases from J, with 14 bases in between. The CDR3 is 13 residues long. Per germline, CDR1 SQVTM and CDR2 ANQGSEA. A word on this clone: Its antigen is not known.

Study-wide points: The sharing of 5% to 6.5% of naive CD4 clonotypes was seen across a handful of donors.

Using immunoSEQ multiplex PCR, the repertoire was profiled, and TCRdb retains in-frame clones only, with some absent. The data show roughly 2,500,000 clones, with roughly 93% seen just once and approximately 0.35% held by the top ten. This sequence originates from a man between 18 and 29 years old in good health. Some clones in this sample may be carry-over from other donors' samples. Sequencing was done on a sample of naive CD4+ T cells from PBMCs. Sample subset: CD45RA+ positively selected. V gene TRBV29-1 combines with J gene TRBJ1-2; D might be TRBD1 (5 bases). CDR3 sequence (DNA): TGCAGCGTTGAAAAGAACGGGGCAAGTGGCTACACCTTC. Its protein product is CSVEKNGASGYTF.